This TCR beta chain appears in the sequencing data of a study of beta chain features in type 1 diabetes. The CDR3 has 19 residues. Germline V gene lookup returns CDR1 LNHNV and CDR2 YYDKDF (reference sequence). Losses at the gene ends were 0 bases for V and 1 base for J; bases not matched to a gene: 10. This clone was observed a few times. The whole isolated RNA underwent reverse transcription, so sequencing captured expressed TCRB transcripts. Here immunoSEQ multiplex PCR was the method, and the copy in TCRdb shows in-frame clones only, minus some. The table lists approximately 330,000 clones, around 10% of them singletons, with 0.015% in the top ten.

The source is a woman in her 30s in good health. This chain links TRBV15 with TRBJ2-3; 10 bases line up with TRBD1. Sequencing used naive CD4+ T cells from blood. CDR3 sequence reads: CATSRDYGTGAGGTDTQYF. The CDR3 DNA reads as TGTGCCACCAGCAGAGATTATGGGACAGGGGCCGGGGGCACAGATACGCAGTATTTT.